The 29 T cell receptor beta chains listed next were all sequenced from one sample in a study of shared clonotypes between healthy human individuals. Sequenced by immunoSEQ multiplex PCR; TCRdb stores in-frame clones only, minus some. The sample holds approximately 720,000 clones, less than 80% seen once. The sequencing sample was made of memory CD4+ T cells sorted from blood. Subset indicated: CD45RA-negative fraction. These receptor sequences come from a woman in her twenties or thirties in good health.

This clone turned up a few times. The CDR3 coding sequence is TGCGCCAGCAGTGAGTCGGGTTCTAGACGGAATGGTGAGCAGTTCTTC. It translates to CASSESGSRRNGEQFF. The J gene is TRBJ2-1, the V gene TRBV10-1; unclear D gene. Trimming pared 0 bases from V and 9 bases from J, leaving 18 bases between. CDR3 size: 16 residues. The germline gives CDR1 WNHNN, CDR2 SYGVQD (reference sequence).

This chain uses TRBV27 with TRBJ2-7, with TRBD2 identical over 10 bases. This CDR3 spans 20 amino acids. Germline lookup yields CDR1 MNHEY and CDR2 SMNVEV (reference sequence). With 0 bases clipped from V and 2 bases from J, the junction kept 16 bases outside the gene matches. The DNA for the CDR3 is TGTGCCAGCAGTTTATCGCTTTTTCCCCCTCTAGCGGGAGCCCCCTACGAGCAGTACTTC. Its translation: CASSLSLFPPLAGAPYEQYF.

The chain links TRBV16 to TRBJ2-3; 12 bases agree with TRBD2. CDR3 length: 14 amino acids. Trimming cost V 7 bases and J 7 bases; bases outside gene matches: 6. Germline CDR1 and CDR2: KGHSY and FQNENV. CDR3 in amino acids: CASTRTSGDYTQYF. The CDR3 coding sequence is TGTGCCAGCACCCGGACTAGCGGGGACTATACGCAGTATTTT.

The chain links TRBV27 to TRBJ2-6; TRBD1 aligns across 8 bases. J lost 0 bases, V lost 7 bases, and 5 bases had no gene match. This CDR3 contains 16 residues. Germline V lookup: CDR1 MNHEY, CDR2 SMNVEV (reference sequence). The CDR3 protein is CASTRQGISGANVLTF. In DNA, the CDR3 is TGTGCCAGCACCCGACAGGGGATCTCTGGGGCCAACGTCCTGACTTTC.

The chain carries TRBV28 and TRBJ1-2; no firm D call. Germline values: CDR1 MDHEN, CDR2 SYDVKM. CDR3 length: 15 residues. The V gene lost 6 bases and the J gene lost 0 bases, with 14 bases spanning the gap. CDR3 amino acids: CASSQNDGTNYGYTF. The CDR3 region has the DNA TGTGCCAGCAGCCAGAACGATGGGACTAACTATGGCTACACCTTC.

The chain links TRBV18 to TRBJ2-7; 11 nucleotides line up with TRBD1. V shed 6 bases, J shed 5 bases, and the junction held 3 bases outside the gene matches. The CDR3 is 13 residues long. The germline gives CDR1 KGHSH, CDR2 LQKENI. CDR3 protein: CASSPGQGDEQYF. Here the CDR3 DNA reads TGTGCCAGCTCTCCGGGACAGGGGGACGAGCAGTACTTC.

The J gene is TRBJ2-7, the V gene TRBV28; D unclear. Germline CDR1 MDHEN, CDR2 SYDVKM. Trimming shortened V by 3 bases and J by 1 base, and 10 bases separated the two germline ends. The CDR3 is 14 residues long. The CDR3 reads CASSFVARSYEQYF. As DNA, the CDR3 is TGTGCCAGCAGTTTCGTCGCCAGATCCTACGAGCAGTACTTC.

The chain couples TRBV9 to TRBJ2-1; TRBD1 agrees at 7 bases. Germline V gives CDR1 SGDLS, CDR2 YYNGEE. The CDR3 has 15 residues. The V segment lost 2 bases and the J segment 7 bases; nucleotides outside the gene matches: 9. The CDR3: CASSVLGTENNEQFF. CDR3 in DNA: TGTGCCAGCAGCGTTCTCGGGACAGAAAATAATGAGCAGTTCTTC.

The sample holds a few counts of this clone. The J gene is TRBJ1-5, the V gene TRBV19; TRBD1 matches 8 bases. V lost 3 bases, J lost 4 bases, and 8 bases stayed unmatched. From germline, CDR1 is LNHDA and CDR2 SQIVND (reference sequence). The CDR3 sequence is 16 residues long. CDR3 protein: CASSMGQASRNQPQHF. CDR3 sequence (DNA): TGTGCCAGTAGTATGGGACAGGCCTCTCGGAATCAGCCCCAGCATTTT.

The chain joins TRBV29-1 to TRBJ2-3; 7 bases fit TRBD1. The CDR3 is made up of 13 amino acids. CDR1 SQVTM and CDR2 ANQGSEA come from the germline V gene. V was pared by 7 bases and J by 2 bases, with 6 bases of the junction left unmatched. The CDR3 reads CSADREDTDTQYF. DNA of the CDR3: TGCAGCGCCGACAGGGAAGACACAGATACGCAGTATTTT.

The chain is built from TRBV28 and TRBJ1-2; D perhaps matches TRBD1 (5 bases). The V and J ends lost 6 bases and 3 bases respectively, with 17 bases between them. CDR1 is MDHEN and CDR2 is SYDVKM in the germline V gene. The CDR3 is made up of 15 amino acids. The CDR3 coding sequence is TGTGCCAGCAGGGGGGTACGGCAGGGCGACTATGGCTACACCTTC. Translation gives CASRGVRQGDYGYTF.

This CDR3 reads CASSVTSAGGNTIYF. In DNA, the CDR3 is TGTGCCAGCAGCGTGACTTCCGCGGGGGGAAACACCATATATTTT. V usage is TRBV9 and J usage is TRBJ1-3, with D uncertain. The germline CDR1 and CDR2 sequences are SGDLS and YYNGEE. The CDR3 consists of 15 residues. V lost 2 bases to trimming and J lost 4 bases, with 13 bases between them.

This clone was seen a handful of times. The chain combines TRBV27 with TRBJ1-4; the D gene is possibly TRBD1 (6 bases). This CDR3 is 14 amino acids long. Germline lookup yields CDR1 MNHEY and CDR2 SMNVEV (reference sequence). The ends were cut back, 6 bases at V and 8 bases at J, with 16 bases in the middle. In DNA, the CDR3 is TGTGCCAGCAGGCTAAGGGGGTCCGGCGAAAAACTGTTTTTT. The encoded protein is CASRLRGSGEKLFF.

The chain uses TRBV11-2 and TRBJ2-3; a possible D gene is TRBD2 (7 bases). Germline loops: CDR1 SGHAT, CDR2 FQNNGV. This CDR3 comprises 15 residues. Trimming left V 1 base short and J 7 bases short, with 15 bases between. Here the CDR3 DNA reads TGTGCCAGCAGCTTAGTTATAGGGGGGGCTTATACGCAGTATTTT. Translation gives CASSLVIGGAYTQYF.

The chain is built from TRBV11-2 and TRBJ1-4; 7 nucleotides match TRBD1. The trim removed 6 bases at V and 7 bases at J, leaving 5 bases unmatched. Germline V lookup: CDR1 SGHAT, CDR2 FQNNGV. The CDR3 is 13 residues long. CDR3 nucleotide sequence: TGTGCCAGCAGACACCCAGGGGGTGAAAAACTGTTTTTT. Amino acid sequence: CASRHPGGEKLFF.

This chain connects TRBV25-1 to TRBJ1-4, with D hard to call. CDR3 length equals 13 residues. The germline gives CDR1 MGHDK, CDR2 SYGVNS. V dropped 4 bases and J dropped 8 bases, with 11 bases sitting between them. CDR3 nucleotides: TGTGCCAGCAGTGGTGTTTCTCGGGAAAAACTGTTTTTT. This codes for CASSGVSREKLFF.

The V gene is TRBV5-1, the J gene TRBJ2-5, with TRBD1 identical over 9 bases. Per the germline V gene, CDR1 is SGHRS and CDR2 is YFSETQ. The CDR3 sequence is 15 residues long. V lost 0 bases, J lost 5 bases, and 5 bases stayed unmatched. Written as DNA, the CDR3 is TGCGCCAGCAGCTTGGTGACAGGGGGTGATGAGACCCAGTACTTC. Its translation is CASSLVTGGDETQYF.

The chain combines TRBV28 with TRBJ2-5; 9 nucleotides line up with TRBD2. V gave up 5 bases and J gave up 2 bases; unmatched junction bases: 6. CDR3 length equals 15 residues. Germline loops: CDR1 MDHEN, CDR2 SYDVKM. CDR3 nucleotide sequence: TGTGCCAGCAGTGAATGGACTAGCGCTCAAGAGACCCAGTACTTC. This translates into CASSEWTSAQETQYF.

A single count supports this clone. The CDR3 DNA reads TGCGCCAGCAGCTTAACAGGTGAGCTCACTGAAGCTTTCTTT. Translation gives CASSLTGELTEAFF. V usage is TRBV5-1 and J usage is TRBJ1-1, with D possibly being TRBD1 (5 bases). V was trimmed by 2 bases and J by 4 bases, leaving 12 bases between them. In germline, CDR1 is SGHRS, CDR2 YFSETQ. This CDR3 region has 14 residues.

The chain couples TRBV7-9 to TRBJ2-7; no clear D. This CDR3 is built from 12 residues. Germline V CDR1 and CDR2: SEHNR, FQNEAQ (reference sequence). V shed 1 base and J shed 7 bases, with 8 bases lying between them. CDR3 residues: CASSLGPGEQYF. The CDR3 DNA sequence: TGTGCCAGCAGCTTAGGGCCTGGGGAGCAGTACTTC.

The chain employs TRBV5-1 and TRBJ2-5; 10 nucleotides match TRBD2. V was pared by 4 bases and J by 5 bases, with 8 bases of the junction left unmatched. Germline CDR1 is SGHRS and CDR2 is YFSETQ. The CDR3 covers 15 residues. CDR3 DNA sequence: TGCGCCAGCAGCGACCTACTAGCGGGACACGAGACCCAGTACTTC. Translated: CASSDLLAGHETQYF. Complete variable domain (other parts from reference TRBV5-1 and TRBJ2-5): KAGVTQTPRYLIKTRGQQVTLSCSPISGHRSVSWYQQTPGQGLQFLFEYFSETQRNKGNFPGRFSGRQFSNSRSEMNVSTLELGDSALYLCASSDLLAGHETQYFGPGTRLLVL.

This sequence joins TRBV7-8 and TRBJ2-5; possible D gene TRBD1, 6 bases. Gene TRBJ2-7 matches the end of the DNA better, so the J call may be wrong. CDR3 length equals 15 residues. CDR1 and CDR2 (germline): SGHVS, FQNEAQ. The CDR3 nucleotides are TGTGCCAGCAGCTTAGGTGGGGGCTTCAGCTACGAGCAGTACTTC. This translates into CASSLGGGFSYEQYF.

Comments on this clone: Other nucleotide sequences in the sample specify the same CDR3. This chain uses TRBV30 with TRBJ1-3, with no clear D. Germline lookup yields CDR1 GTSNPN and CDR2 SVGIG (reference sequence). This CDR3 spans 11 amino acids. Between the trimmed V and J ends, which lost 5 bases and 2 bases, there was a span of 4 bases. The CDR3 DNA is TGTGCCTGGTCTGCTGGAAACACCATATATTTT. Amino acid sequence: CAWSAGNTIYF. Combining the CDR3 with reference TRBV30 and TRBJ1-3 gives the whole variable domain SQTIHQWPATLVQPVGSPLSLECTVEGTSNPNLYWYRQAAGRGLQLLFYSVGIGQISSEVPQNLSASRPQDRQFILSSKKLLLSDSGFYLCAWSAGNTIYFGEGSWLTVV.

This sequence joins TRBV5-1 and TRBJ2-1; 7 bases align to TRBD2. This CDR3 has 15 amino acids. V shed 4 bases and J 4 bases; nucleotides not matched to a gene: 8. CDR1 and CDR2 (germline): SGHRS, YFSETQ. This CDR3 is CASSPEGGTYNEQFF. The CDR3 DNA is TGCGCCAGCAGCCCGGAGGGAGGGACTTACAATGAGCAGTTCTTC. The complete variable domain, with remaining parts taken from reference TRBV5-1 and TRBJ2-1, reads KAGVTQTPRYLIKTRGQQVTLSCSPISGHRSVSWYQQTPGQGLQFLFEYFSETQRNKGNFPGRFSGRQFSNSRSEMNVSTLELGDSALYLCASSPEGGTYNEQFFGPGTRLTVL.

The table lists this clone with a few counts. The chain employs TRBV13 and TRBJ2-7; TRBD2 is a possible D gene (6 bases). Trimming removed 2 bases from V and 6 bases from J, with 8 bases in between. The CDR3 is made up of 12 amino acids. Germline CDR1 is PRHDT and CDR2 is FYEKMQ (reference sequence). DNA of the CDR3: TGTGCCAGCAGCTTACGGGGAGGCGAGCAGTACTTC. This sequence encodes CASSLRGGEQYF.

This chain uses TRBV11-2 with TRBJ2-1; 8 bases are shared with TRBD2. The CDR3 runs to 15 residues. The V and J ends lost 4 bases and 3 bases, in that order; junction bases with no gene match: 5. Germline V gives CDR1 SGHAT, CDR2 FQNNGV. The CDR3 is CASSSGTRHYNEQFF. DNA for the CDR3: TGTGCCAGCAGCTCCGGGACTAGACACTACAATGAGCAGTTCTTC.

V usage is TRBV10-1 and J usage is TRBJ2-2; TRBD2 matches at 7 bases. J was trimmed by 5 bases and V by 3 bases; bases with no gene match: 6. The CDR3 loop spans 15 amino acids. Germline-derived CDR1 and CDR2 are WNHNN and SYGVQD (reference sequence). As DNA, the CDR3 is TGCGCCAGCAGTGAATCCGCGGGAGAAACCGGGGAGCTGTTTTTT. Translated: CASSESAGETGELFF.

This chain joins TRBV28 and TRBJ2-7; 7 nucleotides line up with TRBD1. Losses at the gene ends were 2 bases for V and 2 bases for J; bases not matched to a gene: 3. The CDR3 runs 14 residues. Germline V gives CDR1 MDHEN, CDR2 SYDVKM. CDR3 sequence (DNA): TGTGCCAGCAGTTTAGGGGACAGCACCTACGAGCAGTACTTC. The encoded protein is CASSLGDSTYEQYF.

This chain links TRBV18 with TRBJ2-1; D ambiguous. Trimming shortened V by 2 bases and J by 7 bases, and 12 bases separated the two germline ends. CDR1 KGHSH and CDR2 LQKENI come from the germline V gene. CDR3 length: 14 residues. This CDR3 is CASSPFAETNEQFF. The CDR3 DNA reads TGTGCCAGCTCACCATTCGCCGAAACGAATGAGCAGTTCTTC.